A selection of T cell receptor beta chains follows, all from one sample in a study of blood T cells in healthy people across ages. TCRdb reprocessed the 5' RACE reads via MiXCR and lists one record per CDR3 protein. Among 1,800,000 or so distinct CDR3 sequences, about 39% were seen once, and the ten largest hold under 30%. Specimen: blood. All receptors come from a human donor in good health. Both conserved end residues are part of each CDR3. The D gene is left open where the match is weak. A row's size may be missing; if present it is once, few, many or a size class.

TRBV28	.	16	TRBJ2-7	few	CASSWGLSRSSYEQYF	TGTGCCAGCAGTTGGGGGCTATCCAGGAGCTCCTACGAGCAGTACTTC
TRBV29-1	.	13	TRBJ2-3	few	CSVDRQDPRRQYF	TGCAGCGTTGACCGACAGGACCCAAGGAGGCAGTATTTT
TRBV29-1	.	14	TRBJ1-2	few	CSVEDADRYNGYTF	TGCAGCGTTGAAGATGCCGATAGATATAATGGCTACACCTTC
TRBV29-1	.	14	TRBJ2-1	few	CSLRMGLPYNEQFF	TGCAGCCTCCGCATGGGCTTACCTTACAATGAGCAGTTCTTC
TRBV21-1	.	15	TRBJ2-1	few	CASSNRTAWIDGQFF	TGTGCCAGCAGCAACCGGACAGCCTGGATAGATGGGCAGTTCTTC
TRBV12-3/TRBV12-4	.	13	TRBJ1-2	few	CASSRQDSHGYTF	TGTGCCAGCAGTCGGCAGGATTCACATGGCTACACCTTC
TRBV20-1	TRBD1	13	TRBJ1-2	.	CSATESGGHGYTF	TGCAGTGCGACAGAATCAGGGGGGCATGGCTACACCTTC
TRBV11-3	.	14	TRBJ2-5	.	CASSAYQNQETQYF	TGTGCCAGCTCAGCTTACCAGAATCAAGAGACCCAGTACTTC
TRBV19	TRBD1	13	TRBJ2-7	.	CASSQGQGASQYF	TGTGCCAGTAGTCAAGGACAGGGGGCTTCGCAGTACTTC
TRBV6-2/TRBV6-3	.	18	TRBJ1-5	.	CASSYSLVQQGLNQPQHF	TGTGCCAGCAGTTACTCTCTGGTCCAACAGGGCCTTAATCAGCCCCAGCATTTT
TRBV10-3	.	12	TRBJ2-3	.	CAISIKGDTQYF	TGTGCCATCAGCATTAAGGGAGATACGCAGTATTTT
TRBV5-1	TRBD2	16	TRBJ2-5	.	CASSLAGWVHQETQYF	TGCGCCAGCAGCTTAGCGGGGTGGGTCCACCAAGAGACCCAGTACTTC
TRBV7-3	.	15	TRBJ2-1	.	CASSLMGGKGDEQFF	TGTGCCAGCAGCTTAATGGGGGGGAAGGGGGATGAGCAGTTCTTC
TRBV7-2	.	16	TRBJ2-7	.	CASSPISFGGQYEQYF	TGTGCCAGCAGCCCAATCTCCTTTGGCGGGCAATACGAGCAGTACTTC
TRBV7-6	.	15	TRBJ1-1	.	CASSQGTRMNTEAFF	TGTGCCAGCAGCCAAGGGACAAGGATGAACACTGAAGCTTTCTTT
TRBV5-1	.	15	TRBJ2-2	.	CASSPSRGNTGELFF	TGCGCCAGCAGCCCCTCTCGGGGGAACACCGGGGAGCTGTTTTTT
TRBV7-2	.	13	TRBJ2-7	few	CASSPRQGGEQYF	TGTGCCAGCAGCCCAAGGCAGGGAGGCGAGCAGTACTTC
TRBV5-1	.	13	TRBJ2-1	.	CASCLAGSSEQFF	TGCGCCAGCTGCTTGGCCGGGTCTTCTGAGCAGTTCTTC
TRBV20-1	.	14	TRBJ1-1	few	CSARGTDGYTEAFF	TGCAGTGCTAGAGGGACAGACGGGTACACTGAAGCTTTCTTT
TRBV20-1	.	13	TRBJ2-1	once	CRAQDARSNDQFF	TGCAGGGCCCAGGACGCGCGATCAAATGATCAGTTCTTC
TRBV5-6	.	14	TRBJ2-1	.	CASSSPRVGGPLFF	TGTGCCAGCAGCTCCCCCAGGGTCGGTGGGCCCTTGTTCTTC
TRBV6-2/TRBV6-3	TRBD1	15	TRBJ2-3	once	CASTFSWDRSDTQYF	TGTGCCAGCACCTTCTCTTGGGACAGGTCAGATACGCAGTATTTT
TRBV15	.	13	TRBJ2-7	many	CATSRDGTYEQYF	TGTGCCACCAGCAGAGATGGGACCTACGAGCAGTACTTC
TRBV12-3/TRBV12-4	.	13	TRBJ1-1	many	CASSSIGFTEAFF	TGTGCCAGCAGTTCAATAGGGTTCACTGAAGCTTTCTTT
TRBV7-2	.	16	TRBJ2-3	.	CASSARLVGATDTQYF	TGTGCCAGCAGCGCCCGGCTTGTCGGGGCTACAGATACGCAGTATTTT
TRBV4-3	TRBD1	18	TRBJ2-2	few	CASSQNSGTAANTGELFF	TGCGCCAGCAGCCAAAATTCCGGGACAGCCGCGAACACCGGGGAGCTGTTTTTT
TRBV4-3	.	17	TRBJ1-2	few	CASSQDWLESSNYGYTF	TGCGCCAGCAGCCAAGATTGGCTCGAGTCTTCTAACTATGGCTACACCTTC
TRBV6-1	.	15	TRBJ2-7	few	CASSEVGRYSYEQYF	TGTGCCAGCAGTGAAGTGGGCAGATACTCCTACGAGCAGTACTTC
TRBV7-2	.	15	TRBJ2-2	.	CASSATTVDTGELFF	TGTGCCAGCAGCGCCACGACAGTGGACACCGGGGAGCTGTTTTTT
TRBV2	.	13	TRBJ1-2	.	CASSVKGVGGYTF	TGTGCCAGCAGTGTGAAGGGGGTAGGAGGCTACACCTTC
TRBV28	.	14	TRBJ2-7	few	CASSFAGPTYEQYF	TGTGCCAGTAGTTTTGCGGGTCCCACCTACGAGCAGTACTTC
TRBV5-1	TRBD1	17	TRBJ1-1	.	CASSVGRQGYMNTEAFF	TGCGCCAGCAGCGTGGGGCGACAGGGCTACATGAACACTGAAGCTTTCTTT
TRBV27	.	13	TRBJ2-4	few	CASRGASKNIQYF	TGTGCCAGCAGGGGGGCTTCAAAAAACATTCAGTACTTC
TRBV6-6	.	14	TRBJ2-1	.	CASSYSRARNEQFF	TGTGCCAGCAGTTACTCGAGGGCCCGGAATGAGCAGTTCTTC
TRBV29-1	.	14	TRBJ1-1	.	CSVERAGLFTEAFF	TGCAGCGTTGAACGTGCCGGACTCTTCACTGAAGCTTTCTTT
TRBV20-1	TRBD1	13	TRBJ1-1	once	CSARGGQGAEAFF	TGCAGTGCTAGAGGAGGACAGGGGGCTGAAGCTTTCTTT
TRBV3-1	.	13	TRBJ2-1	.	CASSQGTPNEQFF	TGTGCCAGCAGCCAAGGGACTCCAAATGAGCAGTTCTTC
TRBV12-3/TRBV12-4	.	15	TRBJ2-7	.	CASTPGPKPGYEQYF	TGTGCCAGCACCCCAGGCCCCAAACCCGGTTACGAGCAGTACTTC
TRBV4-2	TRBD1	15	TRBJ1-2	few	CASSQEPRGPNGYTF	TGTGCCAGCAGCCAAGAACCCAGGGGGCCGAATGGCTACACCTTC
TRBV20-1	.	11	TRBJ2-1	few	CSAAERNEQFF	TGCAGTGCGGCAGAGCGCAATGAGCAGTTCTTC
TRBV29-1	TRBD2	14	TRBJ2-3	.	CSVERRESTDTQYF	TGCAGCGTTGAAAGGCGGGAGAGCACAGATACGCAGTATTTT
TRBV15	.	13	TRBJ2-7	.	CATSRENGHEQYF	TGTGCCACCAGCAGAGAGAATGGCCACGAGCAGTACTTC
TRBV11-3	.	14	TRBJ1-2	.	CASSSLQGMGGYTF	TGTGCCAGCAGCTCCCTGCAGGGGATGGGGGGCTACACCTTC
TRBV6-2/TRBV6-3	TRBD2	16	TRBJ2-5	.	CASRLTSGGSGETQYF	TGTGCCAGCAGGCTTACTAGCGGGGGGAGTGGAGAGACCCAGTACTTC
TRBV2	.	14	TRBJ2-7	.	CASSVRDPQYEQYF	TGTGCCAGCAGTGTGCGGGACCCCCAATACGAGCAGTACTTC
TRBV28	TRBD1	15	TRBJ1-2	.	CASSFAGDRGYGYTF	TGTGCCAGCAGTTTCGCTGGGGACAGGGGGTATGGCTACACCTTC
TRBV6-4	.	16	TRBJ1-1	few	CASSPGRQFGDTEAFF	TGCGCCAGCAGCCCGGGGCGCCAATTCGGGGACACTGAAGCTTTCTTT
TRBV20-1	.	14	TRBJ1-5	few	CSAGGGIGNQPQHF	TGCAGCGCAGGAGGGGGGATCGGCAATCAGCCCCAGCATTTT
TRBV6-2/TRBV6-3	.	14	TRBJ2-6	.	CASKPILGANVLTF	TGTGCCAGCAAACCTATTCTCGGGGCCAACGTCCTGACTTTC